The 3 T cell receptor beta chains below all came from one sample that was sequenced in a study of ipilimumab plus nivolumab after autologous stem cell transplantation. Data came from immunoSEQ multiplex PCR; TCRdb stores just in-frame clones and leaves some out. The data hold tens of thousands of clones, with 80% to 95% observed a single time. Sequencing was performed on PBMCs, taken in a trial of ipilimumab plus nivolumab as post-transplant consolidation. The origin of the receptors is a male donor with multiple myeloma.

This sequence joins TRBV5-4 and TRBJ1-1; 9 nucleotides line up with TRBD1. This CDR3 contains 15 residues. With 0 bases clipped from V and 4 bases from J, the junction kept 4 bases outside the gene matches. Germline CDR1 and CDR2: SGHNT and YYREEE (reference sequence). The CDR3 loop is CASSLAGTGSTEAFF. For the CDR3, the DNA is TGTGCCAGCAGCTTGGCCGGGACAGGGTCCACTGAAGCTTTCTTT. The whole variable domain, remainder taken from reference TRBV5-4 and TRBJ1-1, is ETGVTQSPTHLIKTRGQQVTLRCSSQSGHNTVSWYQQALGQGPQFIFQYYREEENGRGNFPPRFSGLQFPNYSSELNVNALELDDSALYLCASSLAGTGSTEAFFGQGTRLTVV.

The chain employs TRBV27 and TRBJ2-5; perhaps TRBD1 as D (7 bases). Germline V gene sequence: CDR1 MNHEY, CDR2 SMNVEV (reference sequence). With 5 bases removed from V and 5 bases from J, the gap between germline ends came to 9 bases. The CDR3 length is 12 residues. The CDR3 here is CASSQGGETQYF. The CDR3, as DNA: TGTGCCAGCAGTCAGGGGGGTGAGACCCAGTACTTC.

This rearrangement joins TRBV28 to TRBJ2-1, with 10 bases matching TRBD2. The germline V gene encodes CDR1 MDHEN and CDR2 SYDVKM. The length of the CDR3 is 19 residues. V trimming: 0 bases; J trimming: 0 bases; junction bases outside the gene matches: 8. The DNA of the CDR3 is TGTGCCAGCAGTTTATGGAGAACTAGCGGGACGAGCTCCTACAATGAGCAGTTCTTC. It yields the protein CASSLWRTSGTSSYNEQFF.